Following are 24 T cell receptor beta chains from one sample sequenced in a study of regulatory T cells in long-lasting Graves disease. Noted time point: newly diagnosed GD, antithyroid drugs for less than 3 months. PBMC-extracted RNA yielded the TCR library. Library construction for TCR beta used iRepertoire HTBI primers and Arm-PCR of CDR3 regions. One entry per CDR3 protein, called by TCRdb with MiXCR from the multiplex PCR reads. The profile shows a few hundred thousand distinct CDR3 sequences, roughly a fifth of them singletons. This sample was shared with a second study, whose subject was T cells in Graves' hyperthyroidism and ophthalmopathy.

Specimen: peripheral blood mononuclear cells (PBMCs), collected at new diagnosis, from a patient treated with antithyroid drugs. All receptors come from a woman aged 25-40 years with Graves disease.

This clonotype was detected many times. The rearrangement links TRBV5-4 to TRBJ1-2, with D uncertain. Trimming pared 4 bases from V and 2 bases from J, leaving 15 bases between. The CDR3 is 15 amino acids. Germline V gene data show CDR1 as SGHNT and CDR2 as YYREEE (reference sequence). CDR3 DNA: TGTGCCAGCAGCCCCACCAGTCCGTGGAACTATGGCTACACCTTC. Translation gives CASSPTSPWNYGYTF.

Details on this clonotype: One base away lies a much larger clone, so this may be a sequencing read error. J is TRBJ2-3 and V is TRBV18, with D unresolved. This CDR3 comprises 13 residues. Germline assignment: CDR1 KGHSH and CDR2 LQKENI. CDR3 nucleotides: TGTACCAGCTCACCAAGGGTCACAGATACGCAGTATTTT. Its protein product is CTSSPRVTDTQYF. The variable domain in full, completed from reference TRBV18 and TRBJ2-3, reads NAGVMQNPRHLVRRRGQEARLRCSPMKGHSHVYWYRQLPEEGLKFMVYLQKENIIDESGMPKERFSAEFPKEGPSILRIQQVVRGDSAAYFCTSSPRVTDTQYFGPGTRLTVL.

At least ten counts were recorded for this clonotype. J is TRBJ2-3 and V is TRBV7-9; no reliable D call. V lost 5 bases, J lost 6 bases, and 15 bases lay in between. Germline CDR1 and CDR2: SEHNR and FQNEAQ (reference sequence). The CDR3 is 14 amino acids. CDR3 loop: CASSRRKGWDTQYF. The CDR3 nucleotides are TGTGCCAGCAGCCGGCGTAAGGGTTGGGATACGCAGTATTTT. Full variable domain (missing parts from reference TRBV7-9 and TRBJ2-3): DTGVSQNPRHKITKRGQNVTFRCDPISEHNRLYWYRQTLGQGPEFLTYFQNEAQLEKSRLLSDRFSAERPKGSFSTLEIQRTEQGDSAMYLCASSRRKGWDTQYFGPGTRLTVL.

This clonotype was seen at least ten times. The V call is TRBV18, the J call TRBJ1-1; the match to TRBD1 covers 7 bases. Germline assignment: CDR1 KGHSH and CDR2 LQKENI. CDR3 length equals 14 residues. With V trimmed by 2 bases and J by 4 bases, 4 bases remained unmatched. The CDR3 sequence is CASSPYPGGTEAFF. The CDR3 coding sequence is TGTGCCAGCTCACCATATCCAGGGGGCACTGAAGCTTTCTTT.

The table lists this clonotype with many counts. J is TRBJ1-4 and V is TRBV29-1, with D unclear. CDR1 SQVTM and CDR2 ANQGSEA come from the germline V gene. The CDR3 has 12 residues. The ends were cut back, 5 bases at V and 5 bases at J, with 9 bases in the middle. The CDR3 region has the DNA TGCAGCGTTATGGGGAAGAATGAAAAACTGTTTTTT. Translating gives CSVMGKNEKLFF.

The table lists this clonotype with many counts. V is TRBV13 and J is TRBJ1-1, with unresolved D. The germline V and J ends were trimmed by 3 bases and 5 bases, with 10 bases remaining between them. The CDR3 loop spans 13 amino acids. Per the germline V gene, CDR1 is PRHDT and CDR2 is FYEKMQ (reference sequence). In DNA, the CDR3 is TGTGCCAGCAGCTTCGGACGTGCTACTGAAGCTTTCTTT. Encoded protein: CASSFGRATEAFF.

This clonotype has at least ten counts. This sequence joins TRBV25-1 and TRBJ2-7, with D uncertain. This CDR3 comprises 14 residues. V was cut by 4 bases and J by 0 bases, with 10 bases left in between. From germline, CDR1 is MGHDK and CDR2 SYGVNS. The DNA of the CDR3 is TGTGCCAGCAGTGGCAGGTTGAGCTCCTACGAGCAGTACTTC. It codes for CASSGRLSSYEQYF.

The rearrangement uses TRBV12-3 or TRBV12-4 and TRBJ1-4; TRBD1 agrees at 10 bases. V was pared by 5 bases and J by 6 bases, with 3 bases of the junction left unmatched. The CDR3 sequence is 14 residues long. The CDR3 bases are TGTGCCAGCAGTACCGGGACAGGGGATGAAAAACTGTTTTTT. Protein product: CASSTGTGDEKLFF.

This clonotype was detected many times. This chain links TRBV7-9 with TRBJ2-7; D tentatively fits TRBD1 or TRBD2 (5 bases each). Trimming left V 5 bases short and J 2 bases short, with 16 bases between. Germline V gene data show CDR1 as SEHNR and CDR2 as FQNEAQ (reference sequence). This CDR3 is built from 15 residues. The CDR3 reads CASSPGIDRAYEQYF. For the CDR3, the DNA is TGTGCCAGCAGCCCGGGGATTGACAGAGCCTACGAGCAGTACTTC.

This clonotype has at least ten counts. V and J are TRBV6-1 and TRBJ1-2; D call uncertain. V was cut by 3 bases and J by 8 bases, with 10 bases left in between. The CDR3 totals 12 residues. Germline V gene lookup returns CDR1 MNHNS and CDR2 SASEGT. Here the CDR3 DNA reads TGTGCCAGCAGTGACGGGATTGGGGGCTACACCTTC. It codes for CASSDGIGGYTF.

This clonotype was observed many times. The CDR3 loop is CASSYGGTEAFF. CDR3 DNA: TGTGCCAGCAGTTACGGGGGTACTGAAGCTTTCTTT. This chain links TRBV6-5 with TRBJ1-1; D is possibly TRBD1 (5 bases). The V end lost 2 bases, the J end lost 5 bases, and 6 bases lay between the germline ends. The germline CDR1 and CDR2 sequences are MNHEY and SVGAGI. The length of the CDR3 is 12 residues.

This clonotype was detected ten times or more. The CDR3 bases are TGTGCCAGCAGCCAGGCCGGCGTACGGTACTTC. This translates into CASSQAGVRYF. The V gene is TRBV14, the J gene TRBJ2-7; the D is unclear. CDR3 length: 11 amino acids. Germline assignment: CDR1 SGHDN and CDR2 FVKESK. V lost 3 bases and J 12 bases, leaving 12 bases between the germline ends.

The J gene is TRBJ2-5, the V gene TRBV5-1; TRBD1 might be the D (5 bases). CDR1 is SGHRS, CDR2 YFSETQ, per germline. This CDR3 comprises 11 residues. Trimming left V 4 bases short and J 10 bases short, with 11 bases between. CDR3 region: CASSPGMDQYF. The CDR3 DNA is TGCGCCAGCAGCCCAGGGATGGACCAGTACTTC. The entire variable domain, with the rest obtained from reference TRBV5-1 and TRBJ2-5, is as follows: KAGVTQTPRYLIKTRGQQVTLSCSPISGHRSVSWYQQTPGQGLQFLFEYFSETQRNKGNFPGRFSGRQFSNSRSEMNVSTLELGDSALYLCASSPGMDQYFGPGTRLLVL.

The chain is built from TRBV7-3 and TRBJ2-1, with 7 nucleotides matching TRBD1. V trimming: 2 bases; J trimming: 2 bases; junction bases outside the gene matches: 3. Germline V CDR1 and CDR2: SGHTA, FQGTGA. The CDR3 totals 15 residues. CDR3 DNA sequence: TGTGCCAGCAGCTTAGAGACAGGGACCTACAATGAGCAGTTCTTC. As protein: CASSLETGTYNEQFF.

This clonotype was observed a few times. CDR3 in amino acids: CSDLTTGKWIHTEAFF. The CDR3 DNA follows: TGCAGCGACCTGACTACAGGGAAATGGATTCACACTGAAGCTTTCTTT. The chain recombines TRBV29-1 with TRBJ1-1; tentative D call: TRBD1 (6 bases). CDR1 and CDR2 from the germline V gene are SQVTM and ANQGSEA. Trimming cost V 7 bases and J 3 bases, with 24 bases left between them. The CDR3 sequence is 16 residues long.

This clonotype has only one observation. The chain is built from TRBV11-2 and TRBJ1-4; D gene ambiguous. V was pared by 2 bases and J by 6 bases, with 7 bases between. CDR1 and CDR2 (germline): SGHAT, FQNNGV. This CDR3 is built from 13 residues. CDR3 DNA: TGTGCCAGCAGCTTATCCCGTCATGAAAAACTGTTTTTT. Its translation: CASSLSRHEKLFF.

This clonotype came up many times. The chain couples TRBV7-2 to TRBJ2-3; no clear D gene. Germline CDR1 and CDR2: SGHTA and FQGNSA. V was cut by 4 bases and J by 4 bases, with 3 bases left in between. The length of the CDR3 is 11 residues. This CDR3 is CASSSSDTQYF. Written as DNA, the CDR3 is TGTGCCAGCAGCTCCTCAGATACGCAGTATTTT. The full variable domain, with the rest looked up from reference TRBV7-2 and TRBJ2-3, is GAGVSQSPSNKVTEKGKDVELRCDPISGHTALYWYRQSLGQGLEFLIYFQGNSAPDKSGLPSDRFSAERTGGSVSTLTIQRTQQEDSAVYLCASSSSDTQYFGPGTRLTVL.

With regard to this clonotype: This could be a read error, since a much larger clone is one nucleotide away. Since the CDR3 does not end with the conserved phenylalanine or tryptophan, this likely comes from a read error. The chain links TRBV18 to TRBJ1-4, with D perhaps TRBD1 (6 bases). V was pared by 3 bases and J by 4 bases, with 9 bases between. The CDR3 has 14 amino acids. Germline lookup yields CDR1 KGHSH and CDR2 LQKENI. CDR3 residues: CASSPGQYNEKLFL. The CDR3, as DNA: TGTGCCAGCTCACCCGGACAGTATAATGAAAAACTGTTTTTG.

This clonotype was counted ten times or more. V is TRBV27 and J is TRBJ2-1; 8 bases align to TRBD2. The CDR3 spans 16 residues. J lost 4 bases, V lost 3 bases, and 8 bases had no gene match. CDR1 and CDR2 from the germline V gene are MNHEY and SMNVEV (reference sequence). In DNA, the CDR3 is TGTGCCAGCAGTTTCAGGACTAGCCCTCCGTACAATGAGCAGTTCTTC. It is translated as CASSFRTSPPYNEQFF.

This clonotype has a count of ten or more. This sequence joins TRBV20-1 and TRBJ1-1; D unresolved. V gave up 4 bases and J gave up 3 bases, with 3 bases separating them. Looked up from germline, CDR1 is DFQATT and CDR2 is SNEGSKA (reference sequence). The CDR3 has 10 residues. This CDR3 reads CSAMDTEAFF. The CDR3 region has the DNA TGCAGTGCTATGGACACTGAAGCTTTCTTT.

This clonotype appeared many times. This chain connects TRBV5-1 to TRBJ1-4; TRBD1 matches 8 bases. The CDR3 totals 15 residues. V was pared by 4 bases and J by 5 bases, with 7 bases of the junction left unmatched. The V gene's germline CDR1 is SGHRS and CDR2 YFSETQ. As DNA, the CDR3 is TGCGCCAGCAGCCCGCACCGGGACAGGAATGAAAAACTGTTTTTT. Amino acid sequence: CASSPHRDRNEKLFF.

This clonotype was counted a single time. The CDR3 sequence is CASSLRDGRPYEQYF. CDR3 nucleotide sequence: TGTGCCAGCAGTTTAAGGGATGGCAGGCCCTACGAGCAGTACTTC. The chain links TRBV28 to TRBJ2-7; D is undetermined. The CDR3 is 15 amino acids. With 2 bases removed from V and 2 bases from J, the gap between germline ends came to 13 bases. Germline CDR1 MDHEN, CDR2 SYDVKM.

This clonotype was found a few times. This chain joins TRBV7-6 and TRBJ1-2; TRBD1 agrees at 8 bases. V shed 0 bases, J shed 0 bases, and the junction held 21 bases outside the gene matches. The CDR3 spans 22 residues. Germline V gene data show CDR1 as SGHVS and CDR2 as FNYEAQ. CDR3 coding DNA: TGTGCCAGCAGCTTAGCCCCAGGGGGCCAGACTCGGGATTCCGGGACTAACTATGGCTACACCTTC. Its translation is CASSLAPGGQTRDSGTNYGYTF.

Turning to this clonotype: A much larger clone differs from this one at a single base, so this may be a read error. The chain couples TRBV5-1 to TRBJ2-1; D is ambiguous. The ends were cut back, 2 bases at V and 1 base at J, with 10 bases in the middle. The CDR3 extends over 15 amino acids. Germline V gene lookup returns CDR1 SGHRS and CDR2 YFSETQ. CDR3 in amino acids: CASSFIPGSYNEQFF. CDR3 DNA: TGCGCCAGCAGCTTTATTCCCGGTTCCTACAATGAGCAGTTCTTC.